The TCR beta chain under discussion was sequenced for a study of tumor and adjacent non-tumor tissue in lung cancer. Study overall: Some 4.2 million productive TCRbeta reads were obtained per sample on average. Findings and caveats of the study: Shorter survival was associated with higher TCR diversity in tumors. Tumor repertoires had a smaller top 100 clone share than normal lung.

Concerning this clonotype: Its antigen remains unknown. One end of the junction does not line up with germline, which may come from a read error.

Three rounds of nested PCR, following a modified ARM-PCR protocol, produced the TCRbeta library. Via MiXCR, TCRdb re-called the multiplex PCR reads, giving one row per CDR3 protein. The sample holds 65,000 to 80,000 distinct CDR3 sequences; 60% to 75% are singletons and the top ten take 28%. No cell sorting was done before RNA was extracted from the tissue. The TCR comes from a man in his sixties with non-small cell lung cancer. Specimen: lung tumor tissue.

CDR3 bases: TGTACCAGAAGCCTAACGCCGGGGGCTGAAGCTTTCTTT. Amino acids: CTRSLTPGAEAFF. The chain combines TRBV11-1 with TRBJ1-1, with D perhaps TRBD1 (5 bases). CDR1 is SGHAT and CDR2 is FQDESV in the germline V gene (reference sequence). The CDR3 loop spans 13 amino acids.